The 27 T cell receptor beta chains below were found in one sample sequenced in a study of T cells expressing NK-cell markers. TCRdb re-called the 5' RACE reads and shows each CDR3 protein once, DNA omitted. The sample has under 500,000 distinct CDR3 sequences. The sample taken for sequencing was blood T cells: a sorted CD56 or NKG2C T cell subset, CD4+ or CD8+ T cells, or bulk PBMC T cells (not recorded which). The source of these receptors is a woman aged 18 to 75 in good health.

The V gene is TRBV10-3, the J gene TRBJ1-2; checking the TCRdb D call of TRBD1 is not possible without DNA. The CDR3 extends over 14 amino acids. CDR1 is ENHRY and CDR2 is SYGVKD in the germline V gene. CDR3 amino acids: CAIGAAAANYGYTF.

The CDR3: CASSRTGLPGYTF. The chain joins TRBV4-1 to TRBJ1-2; TCRdb reports TRBD1, a call that lacks DNA to check it against. CDR1 MGHRA and CDR2 YSYEKL come from the germline V gene. The CDR3 spans 13 residues.

CDR3 sequence reads: CASSPDRLTSYEQYF. This chain connects TRBV12-3 or TRBV12-4 to TRBJ2-7; TCRdb outputs TRBD1, but without DNA this stays unchecked. CDR3 length: 15 amino acids.

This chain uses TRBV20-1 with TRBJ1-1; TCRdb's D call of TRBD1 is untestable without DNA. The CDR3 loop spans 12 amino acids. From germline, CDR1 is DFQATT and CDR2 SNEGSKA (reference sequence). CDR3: CSAHGGGTEAFF.

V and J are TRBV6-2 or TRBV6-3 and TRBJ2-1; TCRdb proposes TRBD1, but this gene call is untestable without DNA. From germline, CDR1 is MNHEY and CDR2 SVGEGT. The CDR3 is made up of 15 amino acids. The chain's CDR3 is CASSYGRQGDNEQFF.

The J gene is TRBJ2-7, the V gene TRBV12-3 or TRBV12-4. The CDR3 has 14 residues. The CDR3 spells CASSKDRRPYEQYF.

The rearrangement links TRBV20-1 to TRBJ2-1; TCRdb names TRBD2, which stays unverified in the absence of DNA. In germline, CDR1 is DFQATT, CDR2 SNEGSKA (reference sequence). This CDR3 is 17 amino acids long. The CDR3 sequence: CSAPPPPLAGSYNEQFF.

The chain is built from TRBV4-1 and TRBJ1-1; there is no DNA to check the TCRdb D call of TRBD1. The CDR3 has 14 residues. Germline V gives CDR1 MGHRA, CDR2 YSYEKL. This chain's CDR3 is CASSLTQGNTEAFF.

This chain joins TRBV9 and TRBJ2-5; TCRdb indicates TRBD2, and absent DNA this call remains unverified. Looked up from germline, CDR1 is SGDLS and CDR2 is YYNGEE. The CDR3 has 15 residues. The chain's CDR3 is CASSPQTSPQETQYF.

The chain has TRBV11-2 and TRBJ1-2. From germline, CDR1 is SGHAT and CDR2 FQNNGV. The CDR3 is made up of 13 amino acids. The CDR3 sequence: CASSPTANYGYTF.

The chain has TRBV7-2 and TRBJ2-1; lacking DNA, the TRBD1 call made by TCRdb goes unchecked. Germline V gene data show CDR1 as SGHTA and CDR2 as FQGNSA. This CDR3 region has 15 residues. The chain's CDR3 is CASRRTGRAYNEQFF.

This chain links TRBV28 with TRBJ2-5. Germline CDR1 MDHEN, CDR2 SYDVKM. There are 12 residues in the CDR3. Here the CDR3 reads CASTSNAETQYF. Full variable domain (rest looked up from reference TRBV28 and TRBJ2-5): DVKVTQSSRYLVKRTGEKVFLECVQDMDHENMFWYRQDPGLGLRLIYFSYDVKMKEKGDIPEGYSVSREKKERFSLILESASTNQTSMYLCASTSNAETQYFGPGTRLLVL.

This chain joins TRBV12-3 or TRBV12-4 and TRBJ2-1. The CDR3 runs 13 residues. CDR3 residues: CASSLGGFGEQFF.

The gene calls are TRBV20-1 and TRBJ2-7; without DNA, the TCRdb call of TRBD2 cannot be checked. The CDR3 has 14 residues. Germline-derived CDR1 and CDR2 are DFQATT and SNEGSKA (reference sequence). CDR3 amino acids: CSVQGLALTYEQYF.

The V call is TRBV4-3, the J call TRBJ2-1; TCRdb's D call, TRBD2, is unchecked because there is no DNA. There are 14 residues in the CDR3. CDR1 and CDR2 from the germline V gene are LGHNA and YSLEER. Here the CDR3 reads CASSQDKLAGESFF.

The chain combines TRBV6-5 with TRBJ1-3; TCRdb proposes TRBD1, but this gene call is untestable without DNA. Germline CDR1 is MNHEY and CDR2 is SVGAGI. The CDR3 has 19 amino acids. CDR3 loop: CASSYPTGGSLGSGNTIYF.

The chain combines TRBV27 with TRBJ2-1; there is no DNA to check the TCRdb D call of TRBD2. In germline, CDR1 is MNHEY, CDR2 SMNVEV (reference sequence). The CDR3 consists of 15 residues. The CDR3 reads CASSFRLAANNEQFF.

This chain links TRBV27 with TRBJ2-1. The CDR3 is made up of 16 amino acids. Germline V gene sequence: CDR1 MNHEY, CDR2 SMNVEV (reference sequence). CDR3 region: CASSLQVPFSYNEQFF.

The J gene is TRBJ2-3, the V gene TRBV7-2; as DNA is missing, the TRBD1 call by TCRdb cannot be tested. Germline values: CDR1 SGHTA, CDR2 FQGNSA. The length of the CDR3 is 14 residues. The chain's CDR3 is CASSWGEYTDTQYF.

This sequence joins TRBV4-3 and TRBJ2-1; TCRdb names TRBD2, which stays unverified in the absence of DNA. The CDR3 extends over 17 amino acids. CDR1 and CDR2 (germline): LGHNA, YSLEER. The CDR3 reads CASSHLLEGTGDNEQFF.

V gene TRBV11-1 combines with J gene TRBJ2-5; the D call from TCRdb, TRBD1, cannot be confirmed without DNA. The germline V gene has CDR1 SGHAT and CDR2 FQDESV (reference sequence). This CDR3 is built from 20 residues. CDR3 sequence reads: CASSLEDRERTRREQETQYF.

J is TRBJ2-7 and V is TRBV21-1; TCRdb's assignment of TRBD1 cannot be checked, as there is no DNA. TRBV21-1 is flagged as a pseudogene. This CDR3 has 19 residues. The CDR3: CASRWYLTGAKISYYEQYF.

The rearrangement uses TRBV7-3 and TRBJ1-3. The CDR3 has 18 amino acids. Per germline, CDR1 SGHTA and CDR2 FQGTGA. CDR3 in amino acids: CASSLMGGRDPPGNTIYF. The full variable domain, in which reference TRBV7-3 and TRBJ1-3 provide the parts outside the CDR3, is GAGVSQTPSNKVTEKGKYVELRCDPISGHTALYWYRQSLGQGPEFLIYFQGTGAADDSGLPNDRFFAVRPEGSVSTLKIQRTERGDSAVYLCASSLMGGRDPPGNTIYFGEGSWLTVV.

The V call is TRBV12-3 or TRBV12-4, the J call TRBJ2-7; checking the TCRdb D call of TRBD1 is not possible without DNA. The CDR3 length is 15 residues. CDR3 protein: CASSPTGQGQYEQYF.

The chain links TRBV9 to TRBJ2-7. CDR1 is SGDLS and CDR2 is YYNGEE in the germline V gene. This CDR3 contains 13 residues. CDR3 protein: CASSVGTFDEQYF.

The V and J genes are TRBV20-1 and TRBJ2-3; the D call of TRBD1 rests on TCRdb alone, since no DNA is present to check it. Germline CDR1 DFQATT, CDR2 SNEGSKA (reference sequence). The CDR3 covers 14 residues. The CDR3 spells CSAREPGFTDTQYF.

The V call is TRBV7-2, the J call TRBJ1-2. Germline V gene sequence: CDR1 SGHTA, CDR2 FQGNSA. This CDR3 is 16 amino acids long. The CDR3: CASSPQRQTTNYGYTF.